Below, 13 T cell receptor beta chains from the same sample are listed, as sequenced in a study of graft-versus-host responses after intestinal transplantation. Sequencing used immunoSEQ multiplex PCR; TCRdb keeps in-frame clones, though not all of them. The data hold 9,500 to 15,000 clones, with over 90% observed a single time. Sequenced here: PBMCs, sampled approximately 110 days after intestinal transplant. These receptor sequences come from a human patient who received an intestinal transplant, so some T cells may come from the graft donor.

This chain uses TRBV5-4 with TRBJ2-2; 7 nucleotides match TRBD2. The CDR3 totals 16 residues. With 4 bases clipped from V and 1 base from J, the junction kept 7 bases outside the gene matches. Germline CDR1 SGHNT, CDR2 YYREEE (reference sequence). The CDR3 bases are TGTGCCAGCAGCCCGCGGGAGTTAAAGAACACCGGGGAGCTGTTTTTT. Its translation: CASSPRELKNTGELFF.

This rearrangement joins TRBV4-1 to TRBJ1-1; no clear D gene. This CDR3 region has 13 residues. Germline CDR1 MGHRA, CDR2 YSYEKL. Trimming removed 7 bases from V and 3 bases from J, with 12 bases in between. The CDR3 loop is CASTESWDTEAFF. DNA of the CDR3: TGCGCCAGCACCGAGAGCTGGGACACTGAAGCTTTCTTT.

V usage is TRBV5-6 and J usage is TRBJ2-1; TRBD2 matches 10 bases. Trimming took 4 bases from V and 7 from J; bases not matched to a gene: 11. Germline values: CDR1 SGHDT, CDR2 YYEEEE. The CDR3 length is 16 residues. The CDR3 here is CASSANLAGVLNEQFF. The CDR3 bases are TGTGCCAGCAGCGCAAATCTAGCGGGAGTACTAAATGAGCAGTTCTTC.

The CDR3 region is CASSLGVTVNTEAFF. For the CDR3, the DNA is TGTGCCAGCAGCTTAGGCGTGACGGTGAACACTGAAGCTTTCTTT. The V gene is TRBV7-9, the J gene TRBJ1-1; D call uncertain. The CDR3 is 15 residues long. Germline V gene data show CDR1 as SEHNR and CDR2 as FQNEAQ (reference sequence). The V gene lost 1 base and the J gene lost 0 bases, with 9 bases spanning the gap. Full variable domain (missing parts from reference TRBV7-9 and TRBJ1-1): DTGVSQNPRHKITKRGQNVTFRCDPISEHNRLYWYRQTLGQGPEFLTYFQNEAQLEKSRLLSDRFSAERPKGSFSTLEIQRTEQGDSAMYLCASSLGVTVNTEAFFGQGTRLTVV.

The chain is built from TRBV9 and TRBJ2-5, with D possibly matching TRBD2 (5 bases). The germline V gene encodes CDR1 SGDLS and CDR2 YYNGEE. Trimming left V 4 bases short and J 5 bases short, with 21 bases between. The CDR3 contains 16 residues. The CDR3 coding sequence is TGTGCCAGCAGCCCCCGCGGTAGCGCCTATGAGGAGACCCAGTACTTC. This gives the protein CASSPRGSAYEETQYF.

This rearrangement joins TRBV4-1 to TRBJ2-7; TRBD1 agrees at 7 bases. The V and J ends lost 0 bases and 0 bases, in that order; junction bases with no gene match: 5. Per the germline V gene, CDR1 is MGHRA and CDR2 is YSYEKL. CDR3 length: 16 amino acids. CDR3 coding DNA: TGCGCCAGCAGCCAAGAGGGAACAGGGGTCTCCTACGAGCAGTACTTC. The encoded protein is CASSQEGTGVSYEQYF.

J is TRBJ1-1 and V is TRBV19; D is possibly TRBD1 (6 bases). CDR3 size: 11 residues. Germline V lookup: CDR1 LNHDA, CDR2 SQIVND (reference sequence). With 11 bases removed from V and 5 bases from J, the gap between germline ends came to 12 bases. CDR3: CALQGGTEAFF. The CDR3 nucleotides read TGTGCCCTACAGGGCGGGACTGAAGCTTTCTTT.

The CDR3 DNA follows: TGTGCCAGCAGGGTTGAGGGGGCGCAGCAGCCCCAGCATTTT. Residues: CASRVEGAQQPQHF. J is TRBJ1-5 and V is TRBV2; TRBD1 matches at 7 bases. CDR3 length: 14 amino acids. The ends lost 6 bases at V and 7 bases at J; junction bases unmatched: 9. Per the germline V gene, CDR1 is SNHLY and CDR2 is FYNNEI.

CDR3 in amino acids: CAISEGGPVPEETQYF. DNA for the CDR3: TGTGCCATCAGTGAGGGGGGACCAGTGCCCGAAGAGACCCAGTACTTC. The chain employs TRBV10-3 and TRBJ2-5; either TRBD1 or TRBD2 may fit D (5 bases each). The CDR3 runs 16 residues. Trimming stripped 2 bases from V and 3 bases from J, with 16 bases between. The V gene's germline CDR1 is ENHRY and CDR2 SYGVKD.

The CDR3 region has the DNA TGCGCCAGCAGCCAAGGAGCGGGGATGAACAATGAGCAGTTCTTC. This codes for CASSQGAGMNNEQFF. The chain combines TRBV4-1 with TRBJ2-1, with 7 bases identical to TRBD2. Germline values: CDR1 MGHRA, CDR2 YSYEKL. The trim removed 1 base at V and 5 bases at J, leaving 5 bases unmatched. The CDR3 is made up of 15 amino acids.

The chain joins TRBV29-1 to TRBJ2-5; D is uncertain. The CDR3 sequence is 14 residues long. Trimming stripped 6 bases from V and 0 bases from J, with 14 bases between. CDR1 and CDR2 (germline): SQVTM, ANQGSEA. DNA for the CDR3: TGCAGCGTCCAATTTTTGGCGCACCAAGAGACCCAGTACTTC. It is translated as CSVQFLAHQETQYF. Variable domain in full (rest from reference TRBV29-1 and TRBJ2-5): SAVISQKPSRDICQRGTSLTIQCQVDSQVTMMFWYRQQPGQSLTLIATANQGSEATYESGFVIDKFPISRPNLTFSTLTVSNMSPEDSSIYLCSVQFLAHQETQYFGPGTRLLVL.

The CDR3 sequence is CASSLSMAASGNTIYF. CDR3 in DNA: TGTGCCAGCAGTTTATCGATGGCAGCCTCTGGAAACACCATATATTTT. The rearrangement joins TRBV27 to TRBJ1-3; D remains unclear. Germline V gene lookup returns CDR1 MNHEY and CDR2 SMNVEV (reference sequence). The CDR3 is made up of 16 amino acids. Deletions cut 0 bases from V and 0 bases from J, with 9 bases between.

The V and J genes are TRBV7-9 and TRBJ1-3, with 8 positions matching TRBD1. The CDR3 extends over 17 amino acids. Germline values: CDR1 SEHNR, CDR2 FQNEAQ (reference sequence). V was pared by 5 bases and J by 0 bases, with 9 bases of the junction left unmatched. CDR3 DNA sequence: TGTGCCAGCAGCCCCGGACAGGGATTCAGCTCTGGAAACACCATATATTTT. Translation: CASSPGQGFSSGNTIYF.